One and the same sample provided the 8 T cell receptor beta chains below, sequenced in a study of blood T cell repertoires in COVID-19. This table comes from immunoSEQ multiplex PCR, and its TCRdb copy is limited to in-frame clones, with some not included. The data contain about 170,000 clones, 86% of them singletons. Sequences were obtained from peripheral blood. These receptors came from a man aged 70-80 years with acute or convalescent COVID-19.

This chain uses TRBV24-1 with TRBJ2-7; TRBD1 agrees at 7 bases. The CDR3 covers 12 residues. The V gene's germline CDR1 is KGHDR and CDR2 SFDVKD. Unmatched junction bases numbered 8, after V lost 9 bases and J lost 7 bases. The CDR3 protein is CATQGVSGEQYF. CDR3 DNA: TGTGCCACCCAGGGGGTTTCGGGAGAGCAGTACTTC.

Here the CDR3 DNA reads TGTGCCAGTAGTGGAGGGGCGAGGGGTCCAGATACGCAGTATTTT. Residues: CASSGGARGPDTQYF. The rearrangement uses TRBV19 and TRBJ2-3, with D perhaps TRBD2 (6 bases). Germline lookup yields CDR1 LNHDA and CDR2 SQIVND (reference sequence). The CDR3 contains 15 residues. The V end was cut by 5 bases, the J end by 4 bases, with 16 bases between.

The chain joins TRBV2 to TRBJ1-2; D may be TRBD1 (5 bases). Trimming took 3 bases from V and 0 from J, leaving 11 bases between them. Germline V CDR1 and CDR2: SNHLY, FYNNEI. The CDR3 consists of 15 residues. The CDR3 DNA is TGTGCCAGCAGTGAGTACAGGACGCCTAACTATGGCTACACCTTC. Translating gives CASSEYRTPNYGYTF.

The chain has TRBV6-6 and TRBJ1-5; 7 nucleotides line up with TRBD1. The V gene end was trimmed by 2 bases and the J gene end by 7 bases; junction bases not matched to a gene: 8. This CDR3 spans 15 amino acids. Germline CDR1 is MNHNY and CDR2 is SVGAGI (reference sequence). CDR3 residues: CASSYRGRSEQPQHF. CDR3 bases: TGTGCCAGCAGTTACAGGGGGCGGTCGGAGCAGCCCCAGCATTTT.

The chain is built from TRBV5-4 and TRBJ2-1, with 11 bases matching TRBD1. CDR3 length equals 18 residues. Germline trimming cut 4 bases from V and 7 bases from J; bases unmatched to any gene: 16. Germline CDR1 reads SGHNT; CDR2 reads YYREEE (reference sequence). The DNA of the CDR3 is TGTGCCAGCAGCGCCGGGACAGGGGGGCCCAGGTCACAAAATGAGCAGTTCTTC. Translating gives CASSAGTGGPRSQNEQFF.

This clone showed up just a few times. CDR3 protein: CASSPGRQGGFGYTF. CDR3 DNA sequence: TGTGCCAGTAGTCCAGGTCGACAGGGAGGTTTTGGCTACACCTTC. This chain uses TRBV19 with TRBJ1-2; 7 bases align to TRBD1. Trimming took 5 bases from V and 7 from J; bases not matched to a gene: 13. Germline-derived CDR1 and CDR2 are LNHDA and SQIVND (reference sequence). The length of the CDR3 is 15 residues.

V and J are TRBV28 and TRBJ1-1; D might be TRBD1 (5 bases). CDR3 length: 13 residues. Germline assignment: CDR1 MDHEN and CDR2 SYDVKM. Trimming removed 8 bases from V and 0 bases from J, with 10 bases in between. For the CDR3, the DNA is TGTGCCAGCCTAACAGGACTGAACACTGAAGCTTTCTTT. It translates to CASLTGLNTEAFF.

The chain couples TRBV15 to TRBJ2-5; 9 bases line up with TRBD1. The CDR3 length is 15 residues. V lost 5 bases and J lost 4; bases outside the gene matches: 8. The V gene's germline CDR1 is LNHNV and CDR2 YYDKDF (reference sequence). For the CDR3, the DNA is TGTGCCACCAGCTTAAGCGGGACAGGGACAGAGACCCAGTACTTC. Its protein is CATSLSGTGTETQYF.